This T cell receptor beta chain was captured by sequencing in a study of T-cell reconstitution after alpha-beta-depleted transplantation in children (dated by TCRdb to about 2016). For the study in its entirety: T-cell immune reconstitution after TCRalphabeta/CD19-depleted allogeneic hematopoietic cell transplantation in children was quantitatively tracked in the study by means of TCR repertoire profiling.

Libraries were constructed by PCR. The sequencing machine was an Illumina HiSeq 2500. To normalize quantification of the TCRbeta repertoire, the TCR libraries were built with molecular barcoding that relied on unique molecular identifiers. TCRdb reprocessed the public reads (quality trimming at Q25 with fastp, clone calling with MiXCR) and kept in-frame beta chains. Entries are consolidated by CDR3 protein sequence, retaining the most common genes and DNA. This sample lists hundreds of thousands of distinct CDR3 sequences; 15% to 20% were detected once. The ten biggest clones cover approximately 1% of the sample. This clonotype was detected only a few times. What antigen it recognizes has not been identified. Per-base quality was not reported, and no clone a single base away is much larger than it. Compared with germline, V lacks 0 bases and J lacks 1 base; bases without a gene match: 5. The CDR3 covers 16 residues, taking in both the cysteine and the phenylalanine. Only the CDR3 region is kept as DNA, spanning 48 bases read in frame from base 1. From a lookup of the germline V gene (reference sequence), CDR1 and CDR2 are DFQATT and SNEGSKA.

This receptor was taken from a human donor who donated a stem cell graft to a child with acute myeloid leukemia. Sequences were derived from PBMCs from the stem cell graft donor, sampled from the stem cell graft. Recombination linked TRBV20-1 to TRBJ2-5; 10 middle bases align to TRBD2. CDR3 loop: CSARDRSGGAQETQYF. In nucleotide form, the sequence is TGCAGTGCTAGAGACCGCAGCGGGGGGGCCCAAGAGACCCAGTACTTC.